This section outlines one TCR beta chain sequence together with its context. The data were obtained in a study of shared T cell receptors in the human thymus. Libraries were prepared by immunoSEQ multiplex PCR; TCRdb keeps only in-frame clonotypes and omits some of them. The table lists about 730,000 clones, 80% to 90% of them singletons, with 0.0095% to 0.013% in the top ten. This CDR3 spans 13 amino acids. Germline V gene sequence: CDR1 SGDLS, CDR2 YYNGEE. The V gene lost 4 bases and the J gene lost 1 base, with 8 bases spanning the gap. In addition, the sample was reused for a study of human thymus T cells. Per that study: Repertoires from thymus and blood appeared to show biased V and J gene usage. Thymic repertoires from unrelated individuals overlapped highly, related research reported.

The sequencing input was thymocytes. The TCR was taken from a girl under three years old with a congenital heart defect. The chain is built from TRBV9 and TRBJ2-5; no clear D. CDR3 DNA: TGTGCCAGCAGCCCCCGGTCCCAAGAGACCCAGTACTTC. This translates into CASSPRSQETQYF.